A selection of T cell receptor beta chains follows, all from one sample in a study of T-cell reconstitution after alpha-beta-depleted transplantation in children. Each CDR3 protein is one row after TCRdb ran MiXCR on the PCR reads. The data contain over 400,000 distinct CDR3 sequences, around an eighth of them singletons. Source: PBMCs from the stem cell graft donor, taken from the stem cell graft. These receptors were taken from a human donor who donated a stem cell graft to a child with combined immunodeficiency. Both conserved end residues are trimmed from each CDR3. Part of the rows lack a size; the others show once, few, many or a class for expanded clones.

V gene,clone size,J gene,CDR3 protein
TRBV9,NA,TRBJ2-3,ASSVEGTRTDTQY
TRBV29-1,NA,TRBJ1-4,SAGGQFNEKLF
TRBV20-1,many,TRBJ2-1,SATAPGDEQF
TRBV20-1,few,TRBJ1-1,SASGGYAPMNTEAF
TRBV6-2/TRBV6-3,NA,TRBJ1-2,ASSSGSTYGYT
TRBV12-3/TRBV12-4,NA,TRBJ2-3,ASSFRQNGTDTQY
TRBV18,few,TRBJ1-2,ASSSTGGHYGYT
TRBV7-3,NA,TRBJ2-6,ASSLTSRGANVLT
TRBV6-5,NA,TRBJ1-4,ASSYSNQGGKLF
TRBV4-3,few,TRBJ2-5,ASSQDGVTAQETQY
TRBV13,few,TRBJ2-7,ASSAAAYEQY
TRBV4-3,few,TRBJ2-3,ASSQDWQGAGDTQY
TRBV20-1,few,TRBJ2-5,SARLRGGETQY
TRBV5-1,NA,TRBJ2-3,ASSLATGSRTQY
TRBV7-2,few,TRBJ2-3,ASSLSGTGMEDTQY
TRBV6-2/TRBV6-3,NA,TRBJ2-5,ASSYSAGRAKETQY
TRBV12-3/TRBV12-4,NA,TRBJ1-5,ASSQRADNQPQH
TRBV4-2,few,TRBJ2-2,ASSQGRRTGELF
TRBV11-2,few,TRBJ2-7,ASSGASGYEQY
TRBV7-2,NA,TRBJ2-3,ASSLNRGGRIDTQY
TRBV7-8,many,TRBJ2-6,ASSLTGMISGANVLT
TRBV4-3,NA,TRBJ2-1,ASSQDSREGPYNEQF
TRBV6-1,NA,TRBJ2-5,ASRLPGRETQY
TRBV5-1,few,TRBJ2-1,ASSDERGGYNEQF
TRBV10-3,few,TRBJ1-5,AISGATGNQPQH
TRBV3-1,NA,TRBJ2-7,ASSQVWPEQY
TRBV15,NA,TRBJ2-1,ATSRSPGTSNF
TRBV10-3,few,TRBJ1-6,AISPTGDVVFSPLH
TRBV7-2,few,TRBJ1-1,ASSSVGNTEAF
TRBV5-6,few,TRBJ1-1,ASSLGPMNTEAF
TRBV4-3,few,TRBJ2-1,ASSPRLLSYNEQF
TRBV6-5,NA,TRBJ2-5,ASSYSWPRGSQETQY
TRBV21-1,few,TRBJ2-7,ASSKSQGGYEQY
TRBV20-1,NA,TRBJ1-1,SARQSDNTEAF
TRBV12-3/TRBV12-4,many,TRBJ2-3,ASSFSGSSDTQY
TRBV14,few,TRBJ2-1,ASSQDRGLAGHNEQF
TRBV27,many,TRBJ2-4,ASSLPLWVAKNIQY
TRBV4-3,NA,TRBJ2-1,ASSSRRTYNEQF
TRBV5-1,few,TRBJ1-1,ASSLVEEAEAF
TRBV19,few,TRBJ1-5,ASSESWSPQH